The TCR beta chain under discussion was sequenced for a study of graft-versus-host responses after intestinal transplantation (dated by TCRdb to the early 2020s). With regard to the full study: The transplants that recipients received were multivisceral, liver-intestinal, or isolated intestinal. To identify alloreactive clones, pre-transplant mixed lymphocyte reaction products were sequenced and compared with unstimulated pre-transplant donor and recipient T cells. Donor T cell macrochimerism was defined as a peak of at least 4% donor T cells among recipient peripheral blood mononuclear cells. Bulk TCR-beta CDR3 sequencing was used to track graft-versus-host and host-versus-graft alloreactive T cell clones in the graft, circulation and bone marrow after intestinal transplantation. Rather than going through the commercial service, samples from a few later patients were sequenced in-house on an Illumina MiSeq and processed with MiXCR. Of the roughly 23 intestinal transplant recipients enrolled in the cohort, one of whom was a retransplant, a few patients without pretransplant specimens were excluded. Every recipient was given anti-thymocyte globulin induction, followed by 3 to 4 years of maintenance tacrolimus and steroids. Overall results and qualifications from the work: In the allografts of patients with donor T cell macrochimerism, GvH to HvG T cell clonal ratios were high. GvH clones turned up in recipient bone marrow, with some appearing earlier in ileal mucosa or blood, a pattern consistent with an intestinal mucosal origin. The conclusions were limited by the relatively low number and heterogeneity of the intestinal transplant patients. Early after transplant, declines in HvG clones were associated with peak levels of circulating GvH clones.

The library was made by the immunoSEQ multiplex PCR assay. High-throughput TCR-beta CDR3 sequencing of genomic DNA from most patients was performed by Adaptive Biotechnologies. The source study handled its data this way. Adaptive's ImmunoSEQ software supplied the TCR sequencing data for 18 patients, while MiXCR and VDJtools were used to process three other patients. CDR3 nucleotide sequences shared by donor and recipient were removed because the origin of these sequences could not be assigned. Alloreactive clones required at least 2-fold expansion over unstimulated cells and minimum CFSE-low frequency of 0.002% (template counts) or 0.001% (read counts). Clones were considered mappable if detected in sequenced pre-transplant spleen, lymph node, or MLR CFSE-low populations of the donor or recipient. Cumulative frequency of alloreactive clones was calculated as a percentage of all sequences weighted by copy number. In its TCRdb copy, this immuneACCESS table keeps in-frame sequences only and misses some clones. Where compared with another copy, unresolved V genes explain less than half of these, and the others have no known cause. That table furnishes V, J and clone size, whereas the DNA furnished D and trimming. Within this sample are approximately 17,000 clones, with approximately 83% of them counted one time only. The top ten clones comprise 3.8% of the sample.

V lost 1 base and J lost 4 bases; the stretch between them is 11 bases long. CDR1 SGHTA and CDR2 FQGNSA were looked up in the germline V gene. The CDR3 runs 16 residues from the cysteine to the phenylalanine. Solely the CDR3 DNA is kept, with 48 bases framed from the first base. To isolate intraepithelial and lamina propria lymphocytes from graft specimens, dithiothreitol, EDTA incubations and collagenase D digestion were used. Serial intestinal graft biopsy specimens collected up to 600 days after transplant underwent bulk TCR-beta sequencing. With respect to this clone: The target of this receptor is not known. No per-base quality is available; no much larger clone lies one base away.

The chain was built from TRBV7-2 and TRBJ1-6, with no D gene named confidently. The TCR originated in a human patient who received an intestinal transplant, so some T cells may come from the graft donor. Here the sequenced sample was ileum tissue, taken roughly 620 days after intestinal transplantation. The DNA sequence is TGTGCCAGCAGCTTAGTGGCAGAAAAGTATAATTCACCCCTCCACTTT. Translation gives CASSLVAEKYNSPLHF.